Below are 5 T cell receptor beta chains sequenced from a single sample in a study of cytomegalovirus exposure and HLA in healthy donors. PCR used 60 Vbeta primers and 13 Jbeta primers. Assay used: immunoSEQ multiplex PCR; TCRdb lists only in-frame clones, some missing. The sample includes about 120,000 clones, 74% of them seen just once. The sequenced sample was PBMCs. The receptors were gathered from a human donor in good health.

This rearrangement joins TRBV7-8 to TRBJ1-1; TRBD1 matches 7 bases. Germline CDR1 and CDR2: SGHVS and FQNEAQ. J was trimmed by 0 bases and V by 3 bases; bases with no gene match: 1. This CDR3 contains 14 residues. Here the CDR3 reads CASSFGQVNTEAFF. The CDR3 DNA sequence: TGTGCCAGCAGCTTCGGACAGGTGAACACTGAAGCTTTCTTT.

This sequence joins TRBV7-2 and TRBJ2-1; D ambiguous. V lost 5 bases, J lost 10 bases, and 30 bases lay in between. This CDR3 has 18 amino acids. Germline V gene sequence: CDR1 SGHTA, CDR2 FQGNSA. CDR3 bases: TGTGCCAGCAGCCTGTTGGGTGCCGGTTCTCCCCAGTCTAGGGAGCAGTTCTTC. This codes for CASSLLGAGSPQSREQFF.

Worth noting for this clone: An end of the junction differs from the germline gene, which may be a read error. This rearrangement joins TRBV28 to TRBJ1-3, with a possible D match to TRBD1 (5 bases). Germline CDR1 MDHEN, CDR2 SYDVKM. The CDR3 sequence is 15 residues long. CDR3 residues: CASSSQTASGDTIYF. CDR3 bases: TGTGCCAGCAGTTCTCAGACAGCCTCTGGAGACACCATATATTTT. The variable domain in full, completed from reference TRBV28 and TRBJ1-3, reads DVKVTQSSRYLVKRTGEKVFLECVQDMDHENMFWYRQDPGLGLRLIYFSYDVKMKEKGDIPEGYSVSREKKERFSLILESASTNQTSMYLCASSSQTASGDTIYFGEGSWLTVV.

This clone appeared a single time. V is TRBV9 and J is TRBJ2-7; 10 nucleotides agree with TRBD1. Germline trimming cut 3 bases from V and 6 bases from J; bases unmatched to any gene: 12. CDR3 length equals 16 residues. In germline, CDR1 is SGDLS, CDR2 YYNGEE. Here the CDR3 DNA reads TGTGCCAGCAGCGCCCGGGACAGGGGCTTTGAGTCCGAGCAGTACTTC. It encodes CASSARDRGFESEQYF.

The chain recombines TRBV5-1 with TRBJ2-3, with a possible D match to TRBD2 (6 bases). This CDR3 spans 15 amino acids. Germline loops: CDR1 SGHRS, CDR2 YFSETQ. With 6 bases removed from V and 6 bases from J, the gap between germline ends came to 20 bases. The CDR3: CASTSGRPVDDTQYF. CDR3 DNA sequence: TGCGCCAGCACCTCTGGGAGGCCGGTGGATGATACGCAGTATTTT.